The 25 T cell receptor beta chains below come from one sample, sequenced in a study of graft-versus-host responses after intestinal transplantation (dated by TCRdb to about 2021). Their target antigens are unknown. The sample's time point label is to be understood as: cells obtained before transplantation from donor or recipient. Library construction relied on the immunoSEQ multiplex PCR assay. Drawn from immuneACCESS, this table holds only the in-frame rearrangements with V and J called that TCRdb kept. Clones are partly lost; checked studies trace under half to an unresolved V gene and leave the rest unexplained. The sample includes tens of thousands of clones, with about 90% observed a single time. Roughly 0.62% of the sample goes to the ten largest clones. The material was unstimulated CD4+ T cells sorted from spleen or lymph node cells, obtained before transplant. The origin of the receptors is a human donor who was the organ donor for an intestinal transplant.

The chain carries TRBV9 and TRBJ2-3; 14 bases line up with TRBD2. Germline V lookup: CDR1 SGDLS, CDR2 YYNGEE. The CDR3 sequence is 18 residues long. V was clipped by 4 bases and J by 0 bases; unmatched bases: 7. DNA for the CDR3: TGTGCCAGCAGCTCCCGGACTAGCGGGAGGTGGAGCACAGATACGCAGTATTTT. This codes for CASSSRTSGRWSTDTQYF.

The genes are TRBV19 and TRBJ2-5; 9 nucleotides align to TRBD2. This CDR3 is built from 14 residues. Trimming cost V 7 bases and J 5 bases; bases outside gene matches: 8. The germline V gene encodes CDR1 LNHDA and CDR2 SQIVND (reference sequence). CDR3 nucleotides: TGTGCCAGTACCTCTAGCGGGATGGGGGAGACCCAGTACTTC. As protein: CASTSSGMGETQYF.

This chain connects TRBV28 to TRBJ2-1, with 7 positions matching TRBD2. This CDR3 has 14 residues. CDR1 and CDR2 (germline): MDHEN, SYDVKM. Trimming at V came to 8 bases and at J to 0 bases, leaving 4 bases not matched to a gene. CDR3 coding DNA: TGTGCCAGCGGCGGGAGTCTCTCCTACAATGAGCAGTTCTTC. Its translation: CASGGSLSYNEQFF.

The V gene is TRBV5-1, the J gene TRBJ2-2; TRBD2 matches at 11 bases. Trimming took 3 bases from V and 5 from J; bases not matched to a gene: 3. The CDR3 runs to 15 residues. Germline CDR1 SGHRS, CDR2 YFSETQ. CDR3 in amino acids: CASSSGTSGTGELFF. CDR3 coding DNA: TGCGCCAGCAGCTCCGGGACTAGCGGTACCGGGGAGCTGTTTTTT.

This chain connects TRBV29-1 to TRBJ2-7; 9 nucleotides match TRBD2. The CDR3 runs 15 residues. The germline gives CDR1 SQVTM, CDR2 ANQGSEA. Trimming removed 6 bases from V and 0 bases from J; junction bases left unmatched: 9. The CDR3 sequence: CSVTGLARASYEQYF. CDR3 nucleotide sequence: TGCAGCGTCACTGGACTAGCGCGGGCCTCCTACGAGCAGTACTTC.

CDR3 in amino acids: CASSLARNSLYEQYF. DNA for the CDR3: TGTGCCAGCAGCTTGGCTAGGAACTCCCTCTACGAGCAGTACTTC. The V gene is TRBV5-6, the J gene TRBJ2-7; D ambiguous. This CDR3 is built from 15 residues. In germline, CDR1 is SGHDT, CDR2 YYEEEE. The V gene lost 0 bases and the J gene lost 3 bases, with 13 bases spanning the gap. The full variable domain, its missing parts supplied by reference TRBV5-6 and TRBJ2-7, is DAGVTQSPTHLIKTRGQQVTLRCSPKSGHDTVSWYQQALGQGPQFIFQYYEEEERQRGNFPDRFSGHQFPNYSSELNVNALLLGDSALYLCASSLARNSLYEQYFGPGTRLTVT.

This chain uses TRBV18 with TRBJ2-3; tentative D call: TRBD1 (7 bases). CDR1 KGHSH and CDR2 LQKENI come from the germline V gene. The CDR3 is made up of 16 amino acids. V lost 2 bases and J lost 4, with 16 bases in between. The CDR3 protein is CASSPTAGGTADTQYF. For the CDR3, the DNA is TGTGCCAGCTCACCAACTGCGGGCGGGACAGCAGATACGCAGTATTTT.

The genes are TRBV11-2 and TRBJ2-7; D is uncertain. The CDR3 is made up of 12 amino acids. Trimming shortened V by 3 bases and J by 6 bases, and 9 bases separated the two germline ends. CDR1 is SGHAT and CDR2 is FQNNGV in the germline V gene. CDR3 in amino acids: CASSLVSSEQYF. CDR3 sequence (DNA): TGTGCCAGCAGCTTGGTTTCTAGCGAGCAGTACTTC.

The V gene is TRBV6-4, the J gene TRBJ2-6; no definite D call. This CDR3 comprises 16 residues. Trimming stripped 4 bases from V and 3 bases from J, with 13 bases between. CDR1 and CDR2 from the germline V gene are MRHNA and SNTAGT. CDR3 loop: CASSANIAVGANVLTF. The DNA for the CDR3 is TGTGCCAGCAGTGCTAACATAGCTGTTGGGGCCAACGTCCTGACTTTC.

The chain employs TRBV28 and TRBJ1-3, with 8 positions matching TRBD1. The CDR3 totals 15 residues. V lost 5 bases to trimming and J lost 6 bases; unmatched junction nucleotides: 9. From germline, CDR1 is MDHEN and CDR2 SYDVKM. CDR3 sequence reads: CASSTRTGRVNTIYF. In DNA form, the CDR3 reads TGTGCCAGCAGTACCCGGACAGGGCGGGTAAACACCATATATTTT.

CDR3 sequence reads: CAWSVVDRLYNEQFF. CDR3 sequence (DNA): TGTGCCTGGAGTGTCGTCGACAGGTTGTACAATGAGCAGTTCTTC. The rearrangement joins TRBV30 to TRBJ2-1; possibly TRBD1 for D (6 bases). From germline, CDR1 is GTSNPN and CDR2 SVGIG (reference sequence). The CDR3 extends over 15 amino acids. V dropped 0 bases and J dropped 4 bases, with 13 bases sitting between them.

The V gene is TRBV18, the J gene TRBJ2-4; a possible D gene is TRBD2 (5 bases). The CDR3 is 14 residues long. V dropped 6 bases and J dropped 0 bases, with 9 bases sitting between them. Germline CDR1 KGHSH, CDR2 LQKENI. Here the CDR3 reads CASSGDIAKNIQYF. Written as DNA, the CDR3 is TGTGCCAGCTCCGGGGATATAGCCAAAAACATTCAGTACTTC.

This rearrangement joins TRBV28 to TRBJ2-5; D uncertain. The CDR3 covers 11 residues. V was pared by 2 bases and J by 5 bases, with 3 bases between. The germline V gene encodes CDR1 MDHEN and CDR2 SYDVKM. The CDR3 DNA follows: TGTGCCAGCAGTTTACGGGAGACCCAGTACTTC. It codes for CASSLRETQYF. Using reference TRBV28 and TRBJ2-5 for the parts outside the CDR3, the full variable domain is DVKVTQSSRYLVKRTGEKVFLECVQDMDHENMFWYRQDPGLGLRLIYFSYDVKMKEKGDIPEGYSVSREKKERFSLILESASTNQTSMYLCASSLRETQYFGPGTRLLVL.

The rearrangement uses TRBV9 and TRBJ2-1, with D possibly TRBD1 on 7 matching bases. CDR3 length: 16 residues. CDR1 is SGDLS, CDR2 YYNGEE, per germline. Trimming pared 0 bases from V and 3 bases from J, leaving 13 bases between. CDR3 amino acids: CASSVGGDRFYNEQFF. The DNA of the CDR3 is TGTGCCAGCAGCGTAGGGGGGGACAGATTCTACAATGAGCAGTTCTTC.

The chain carries TRBV7-9 and TRBJ2-1; 10 bases match TRBD2. Germline V gives CDR1 SEHNR, CDR2 FQNEAQ (reference sequence). The CDR3 is made up of 16 amino acids. The V and J ends lost 5 bases and 8 bases, in that order; junction bases with no gene match: 12. The CDR3 region has the DNA TGTGCCAGCAGCCGACCAGCGGGAGGGCCTCGGTATGAGCAGTTCTTC. This translates into CASSRPAGGPRYEQFF.

In DNA, the CDR3 is TGTGCCAGCAGCTTTAATTCCGGGACAGGGTTTGAAAAACTGTTTTTT. Translation: CASSFNSGTGFEKLFF. V and J are TRBV7-9 and TRBJ1-4; 9 bases match TRBD1. Trimming removed 3 bases from V and 7 bases from J; junction bases left unmatched: 9. The germline V gene encodes CDR1 SEHNR and CDR2 FQNEAQ (reference sequence). This CDR3 comprises 16 residues.

V gene TRBV6-4 combines with J gene TRBJ1-3; D is ambiguous. Trimming pared 5 bases from V and 2 bases from J, leaving 7 bases between. This CDR3 is built from 13 residues. The germline V gene has CDR1 MRHNA and CDR2 SNTAGT. CDR3 protein: CASSSGAGNTIYF. The CDR3 DNA reads TGTGCCAGCAGTTCCGGGGCTGGAAACACCATATATTTT.

V gene TRBV29-1 combines with J gene TRBJ1-1, with TRBD1 matching over 10 bases. The CDR3 runs to 13 residues. Per germline, CDR1 SQVTM and CDR2 ANQGSEA. Trimming removed 5 bases from V and 4 bases from J; junction bases left unmatched: 4. The CDR3 region is CSVSDRGLTEAFF. Here the CDR3 DNA reads TGCAGCGTTTCCGACAGGGGGCTCACTGAAGCTTTCTTT.

CDR3 nucleotide sequence: TGTGCCAGCACAGAGAACACTGAAGCTTTCTTT. Residues: CASTENTEAFF. The gene calls are TRBV28 and TRBJ1-1, with D uncertain. The germline V and J ends were trimmed by 7 bases and 1 base, with 4 bases remaining between them. This CDR3 has 11 residues. Looked up from germline, CDR1 is MDHEN and CDR2 is SYDVKM.

The sample holds a few counts of this clone. The chain uses TRBV19 and TRBJ2-2, with 7 bases identical to TRBD2. The CDR3 length is 15 residues. Germline-derived CDR1 and CDR2 are LNHDA and SQIVND (reference sequence). V lost 1 base to trimming and J lost 5 bases; unmatched junction nucleotides: 4. The CDR3 is CASSIGIAGTGELFF. CDR3 sequence (DNA): TGTGCCAGTAGTATAGGGATAGCGGGTACCGGGGAGCTGTTTTTT.

This chain links TRBV10-1 with TRBJ2-3; 10 bases agree with TRBD2. CDR3 size: 22 residues. V lost 3 bases and J lost 1; bases outside the gene matches: 22. Germline loops: CDR1 WNHNN, CDR2 SYGVQD (reference sequence). CDR3: CASSESGETVLAGDRGTDTQYF. In DNA, the CDR3 is TGCGCCAGCAGTGAATCAGGTGAAACTGTGCTAGCGGGAGATAGGGGCACAGATACGCAGTATTTT.

The chain is built from TRBV6-5 and TRBJ1-2, with 11 bases aligning to TRBD1. The CDR3 is made up of 15 amino acids. Germline lookup yields CDR1 MNHEY and CDR2 SVGAGI. V shed 0 bases and J 6 bases; nucleotides not matched to a gene: 3. Here the CDR3 DNA reads TGTGCCAGCAGTTACTCGGACAGGGGGCTGAATGGCTACACCTTC. The encoded protein is CASSYSDRGLNGYTF.

The chain couples TRBV19 to TRBJ2-7; D perhaps matches TRBD1 (6 bases). Trimming stripped 4 bases from V and 2 bases from J, with 15 bases between. The germline gives CDR1 LNHDA, CDR2 SQIVND (reference sequence). The CDR3 contains 15 residues. CDR3 region: CASSRLTGDTYEQYF. The CDR3 DNA sequence: TGTGCCAGTAGTAGGCTGACAGGAGATACCTACGAGCAGTACTTC.

The chain links TRBV4-1 to TRBJ2-1; 14 positions agree with TRBD2. The V and J ends lost 1 base and 9 bases, in that order; junction bases with no gene match: 5. Germline values: CDR1 MGHRA, CDR2 YSYEKL. The CDR3 sequence is 16 residues long. The CDR3 DNA reads as TGCGCCAGCAGCCAAGTCGGGACTAGCGGGAGTGGTGAGCAGTTCTTC. It specifies CASSQVGTSGSGEQFF.

CDR3 amino acids: CASSWTNQPQHF. Here the CDR3 DNA reads TGTGCCAGCAGTTGGACAAATCAGCCCCAGCATTTT. This chain links TRBV27 with TRBJ1-5, with D possibly being TRBD1 (5 bases). V was clipped by 4 bases and J by 4 bases, with 5 bases between them. This CDR3 contains 12 residues. Germline V gene data show CDR1 as MNHEY and CDR2 as SMNVEV (reference sequence).